The rows below give T cell receptor beta chains drawn from one sample of a study of human T cells and chemical hapten exposure. One entry per CDR3 protein, called by TCRdb with MiXCR from the RACE reads. The sample lists 75,000 to 100,000 distinct CDR3 sequences; around 12% were seen once. Material: whole blood, obtained in connection with sensitization to the hapten diphenylcyclopropenone (DPC). These TCRs come from a woman between 40 and 55 years old with alopecia areata. Some clones in this sample may be carry-over from other donors' samples. Both conserved end residues are part of each CDR3. Fields, in order: J gene, clone size, V gene, D gene, CDR3 protein, CDR3 DNA. D genes are given only for firm matches. Some rows mark clone size as missing; the rest say once, few, many or name a class of expanded clone.

>TRBJ2-1|.|TRBV11-1|TRBD2
CASSLGSPSGAYNEQFF
TGTGCCAGCAGCTTAGGATCCCCTAGCGGAGCCTACAATGAGCAGTTCTTC
>TRBJ2-5|many|TRBV12-3/TRBV12-4|.
CASSFGQEETQYF
TGTGCCAGCAGTTTCGGGCAGGAGGAGACCCAGTACTTC
>TRBJ2-7|.|TRBV3-1|TRBD1
CASSQQGAYEQYF
TGTGCCAGCAGCCAACAGGGGGCATACGAGCAGTACTTC
>TRBJ2-7|.|TRBV6-6|.
CASSPSMEQYF
TGTGCCAGCAGTCCTTCCATGGAGCAGTACTTC
>TRBJ2-3|.|TRBV29-1|.
CSVETTDTQYF
TGCAGCGTTGAAACCACAGATACGCAGTATTTT
>TRBJ2-3|few|TRBV7-2|TRBD1
CASRVRDRSTDTQYF
TGTGCCAGCAGGGTTCGGGACAGAAGCACAGATACGCAGTATTTT
>TRBJ2-1|many|TRBV10-3|.
CAISTGESYNEQFF
TGTGCCATCAGTACAGGAGAGTCCTACAATGAGCAGTTCTTC
>TRBJ2-1|few|TRBV7-9|.
CALKGDYNEQFF
TGTGCCCTAAAAGGAGACTACAATGAGCAGTTCTTC
>TRBJ2-1|few|TRBV20-1|.
CSAREARDEQFF
TGCAGTGCCAGGGAAGCCCGGGATGAGCAGTTCTTC
>TRBJ2-3|many|TRBV29-1|.
CSVGTGLDTQYF
TGCAGCGTCGGAACAGGGTTGGATACGCAGTATTTT
>TRBJ2-7|.|TRBV14|.
CASSQEDLYEQYF
TGTGCCAGCAGCCAAGAAGACCTCTACGAGCAGTACTTC
>TRBJ1-1|few|TRBV29-1|.
CSVGGGRSTLEAFF
TGCAGCGTTGGAGGGGGAAGATCAACCCTTGAAGCTTTCTTT
>TRBJ2-3|.|TRBV6-2/TRBV6-3|TRBD2
CASSYSTSGRFGTDTQYF
TGTGCCAGCAGTTACTCGACTAGCGGGAGATTTGGCACAGATACGCAGTATTTT
>TRBJ2-2|.|TRBV5-4|TRBD1
CASSIDRGANTGELFF
TGTGCCAGCAGCATCGACAGGGGGGCGAACACCGGGGAGCTGTTTTTT
>TRBJ1-4|.|TRBV12-3/TRBV12-4|.
CASRLGTNEKLFF
TGTGCCAGCAGACTAGGGACTAATGAAAAACTGTTTTTT
>TRBJ2-3|.|TRBV28|TRBD1
CASRSGGPDTQYF
TGTGCCAGCAGGTCAGGGGGCCCAGATACGCAGTATTTT
>TRBJ1-6|few|TRBV7-9|.
CASSLEPGGYSPLHF
TGTGCCAGCAGCTTAGAGCCCGGCGGTTATTCACCCCTCCACTTT
>TRBJ1-5|few|TRBV7-6|.
CASSPKTEGRNQPQHF
TGTGCCAGCAGCCCAAAGACAGAGGGGCGCAATCAGCCCCAGCATTTT
>TRBJ2-7|many|TRBV18|TRBD2
CASSPNPSGRAYEQYF
TGTGCCAGCTCACCTAACCCTAGCGGGAGAGCCTACGAGCAGTACTTC
>TRBJ1-4|many|TRBV7-9|.
CASSLGGASTEKLFF
TGTGCCAGCAGCTTAGGGGGGGCTTCCACCGAAAAACTGTTTTTT
>TRBJ2-1|.|TRBV4-2|.
CASSQDTSPNEQFF
TGTGCCAGCAGCCAAGATACCAGCCCCAATGAGCAGTTCTTC
>TRBJ2-5|few|TRBV18|TRBD2
CASSPRGFLADQETQYF
TGTGCCAGCTCACCCCGGGGGTTCCTAGCGGACCAAGAGACCCAGTACTTC
>TRBJ1-1|few|TRBV10-3|TRBD1
CAISFGQGGTEAFF
TGTGCCATCAGCTTCGGACAGGGTGGAACTGAAGCTTTCTTT
>TRBJ2-3|.|TRBV12-5|TRBD2
CASGLVLVAGERLPPDTQYF
TGTGCTAGTGGTTTGGTACTGGTAGCGGGAGAAAGGCTCCCACCAGATACGCAGTATTTT
>TRBJ2-3|once|TRBV28|.
CASSLNLGDTQYF
TGTGCCAGCAGTCTTAATCTGGGAGATACGCAGTATTTT
>TRBJ2-1|few|TRBV27|.
CASSLGPGRTAYNEQFF
TGTGCCAGCAGTTTGGGCCCCGGGAGAACGGCCTACAATGAGCAGTTCTTC
>TRBJ2-7|.|TRBV5-1|.
CASSEDYEQYF
TGCGCCAGCTCGGAGGACTACGAGCAGTACTTC
>TRBJ2-3|many|TRBV9|.
CASSVAVGSDTQYF
TGTGCCAGCAGCGTAGCTGTGGGCTCAGATACGCAGTATTTT
>TRBJ1-4|few|TRBV9|TRBD1
CASSVGQGNEKLFF
TGTGCCAGCAGCGTAGGACAGGGTAATGAAAAACTGTTTTTT
>TRBJ1-1|.|TRBV3-1|TRBD1
CASSPKGAYTEAFF
TGTGCCAGCAGCCCCAAGGGGGCCTACACTGAAGCTTTCTTT
>TRBJ1-3|many|TRBV7-9|TRBD1
CASSPTGVGNTIYF
TGTGCCAGCAGCCCGACAGGGGTTGGAAACACCATATATTTT
>TRBJ2-7|many|TRBV6-6|.
CASIRGVSDYEQYF
TGTGCCAGCATTCGAGGGGTCTCGGACTACGAGCAGTACTTC
>TRBJ2-7|few|TRBV7-2|TRBD1
CASSLTQGGSYEQYF
TGTGCCAGCAGCTTAACACAGGGGGGCTCCTACGAGCAGTACTTC
>TRBJ2-7|.|TRBV10-3|TRBD1
CAISESKGAVFYEQYF
TGTGCCATCAGTGAGTCGAAGGGGGCGGTTTTCTACGAGCAGTACTTC
>TRBJ2-5|few|TRBV20-1|.
CSARGRQIVETQYF
TGCAGTGCTAGAGGTCGGCAGATAGTGGAGACCCAGTACTTC
>TRBJ2-4|.|TRBV7-2|.
CASSLGEAHIQYF
TGTGCCAGCAGCTTGGGGGAGGCCCACATTCAGTACTTC
>TRBJ1-1|few|TRBV14|.
CASSQLSLGGLPQAEAFF
TGTGCCAGCAGCCAATTGTCCCTGGGCGGTCTCCCCCAAGCTGAAGCTTTCTTT
>TRBJ2-7|.|TRBV7-9|.
CASSVAIGSTYEQYF
TGTGCCAGCAGCGTAGCAATAGGGTCAACCTACGAGCAGTACTTC
>TRBJ2-1|few|TRBV6-5|.
CASGYSRNEQFF
TGTGCCAGCGGATACTCTAGGAATGAGCAGTTCTTC
>TRBJ2-2|many|TRBV14|.
CASSDDMAGELFF
TGTGCCAGCAGCGACGACATGGCGGGGGAGCTGTTTTTT
>TRBJ2-2|many|TRBV18|.
CASSPNSGSNTGELFF
TGTGCCAGCTCACCAAATAGCGGATCCAACACCGGGGAGCTGTTTTTT
>TRBJ2-3|.|TRBV9|TRBD1
CASSDRGFTDTQYF
TGTGCCAGCAGCGACAGGGGGTTTACAGATACGCAGTATTTT
>TRBJ2-1|few|TRBV4-3|.
CASSREPSSYNEQFF
TGCGCCAGCAGCCGAGAGCCCAGCTCCTACAATGAGCAGTTCTTC
>TRBJ1-2|many|TRBV20-1|.
CSAVVRNYGYTF
TGCAGTGCGGTCGTCCGAAACTATGGCTACACCTTC
>TRBJ2-7|.|TRBV27|TRBD1
CASRDRDRPYEQYF
TGTGCCAGCAGGGACCGGGACAGGCCCTACGAGCAGTACTTC
>TRBJ2-7|.|TRBV21-1|.
CALGGQVPTYEQYF
TGTGCCCTGGGGGGACAGGTACCTACCTACGAGCAGTACTTC
>TRBJ1-2|many|TRBV3-1|.
CASSQRADNYGYTF
TGTGCCAGCAGCCAAAGGGCAGATAACTATGGCTACACCTTC
>TRBJ2-6|many|TRBV19|.
CASGRDSRFSGANVLTF
TGTGCCAGTGGCCGGGACTCGCGCTTCTCTGGGGCCAACGTCCTGACTTTC
>TRBJ2-6|.|TRBV3-1|.
CASSQATVLTF
TGTGCCAGCAGCCAGGCGACCGTCCTGACTTTC
>TRBJ1-6|few|TRBV10-3|.
CAISESEGSPSPLHF
TGTGCCATCAGTGAGTCTGAAGGGAGCCCGTCACCCCTCCACTTT
>TRBJ2-1|few|TRBV7-2|.
CASSLVSNEQFF
TGTGCCAGCAGCTTAGTGAGCAATGAGCAGTTCTTC
>TRBJ2-7|few|TRBV12-3/TRBV12-4|.
CASSRHKNYEQYF
TGTGCCAGCAGCCGTCATAAAAACTACGAGCAGTACTTC